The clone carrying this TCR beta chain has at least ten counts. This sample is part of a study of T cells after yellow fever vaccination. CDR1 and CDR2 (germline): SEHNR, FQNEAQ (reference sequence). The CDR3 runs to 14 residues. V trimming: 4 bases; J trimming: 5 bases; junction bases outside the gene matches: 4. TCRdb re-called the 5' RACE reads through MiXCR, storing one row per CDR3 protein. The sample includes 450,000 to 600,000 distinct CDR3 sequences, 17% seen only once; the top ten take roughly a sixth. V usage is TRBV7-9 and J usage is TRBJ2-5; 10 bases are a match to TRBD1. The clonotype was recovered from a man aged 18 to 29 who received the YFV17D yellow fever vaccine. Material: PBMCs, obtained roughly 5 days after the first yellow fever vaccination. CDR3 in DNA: TGTGCCAGCAGCTCGAGGGACAGGGGTGAGACCCAGTACTTC. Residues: CASSSRDRGETQYF. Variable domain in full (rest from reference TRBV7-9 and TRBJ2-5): DTGVSQNPRHKITKRGQNVTFRCDPISEHNRLYWYRQTLGQGPEFLTYFQNEAQLEKSRLLSDRFSAERPKGSFSTLEIQRTEQGDSAMYLCASSSRDRGETQYFGPGTRLLVL.